In its sample, the clone carrying this TCR beta chain was seen many times. Arm-PCR of CDR3 regions with iRepertoire HTBI primers generated TCR beta libraries. TCRdb recomputed calls from the multiplex PCR reads with MiXCR, one row per CDR3 protein. In the table there are some 490,000 distinct CDR3 sequences, around 11% of which are singletons. Regarding time point: newly diagnosed GD, antithyroid drugs for less than 3 months. PBMCs were the source of the RNA used for TCR sequencing. CDR3 length: 13 residues. Germline values: CDR1 SGHTA, CDR2 FQGNSA. V lost 4 bases, J lost 4 bases, and 2 bases stayed unmatched. This specimen comes from a study of regulatory T cells in long-lasting Graves disease. This sample was also put to use in a study of T cells in Graves' hyperthyroidism and ophthalmopathy.

The specimen comprised peripheral blood mononuclear cells (PBMCs), sampled at new diagnosis, from a patient treated with antithyroid drugs. The receptor was derived from a woman younger than 45 with Graves disease. The V call is TRBV7-2, the J call TRBJ2-5; 8 nucleotides line up with TRBD1. CDR3 sequence: CASSSDRGETQYF. As DNA, the CDR3 is TGTGCCAGCAGCTCCGACAGGGGAGAGACCCAGTACTTC.